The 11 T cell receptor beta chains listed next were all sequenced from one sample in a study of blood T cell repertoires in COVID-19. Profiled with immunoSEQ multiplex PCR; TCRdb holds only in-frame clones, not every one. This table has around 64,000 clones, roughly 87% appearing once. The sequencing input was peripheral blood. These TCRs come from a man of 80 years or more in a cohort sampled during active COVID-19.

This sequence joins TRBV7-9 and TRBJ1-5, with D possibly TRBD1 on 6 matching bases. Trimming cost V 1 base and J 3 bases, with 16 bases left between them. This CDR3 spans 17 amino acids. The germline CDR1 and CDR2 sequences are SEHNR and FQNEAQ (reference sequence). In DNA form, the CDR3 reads TGTGCCAGCAGCTTAGGATCGGGGGGGCAGTTCAATCAGCCCCAGCATTTT. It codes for CASSLGSGGQFNQPQHF.

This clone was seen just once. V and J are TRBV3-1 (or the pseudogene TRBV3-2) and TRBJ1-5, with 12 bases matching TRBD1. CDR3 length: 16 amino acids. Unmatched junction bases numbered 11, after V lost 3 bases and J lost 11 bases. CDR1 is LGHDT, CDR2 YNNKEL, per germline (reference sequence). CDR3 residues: CASSHHGTGGVGSQHF. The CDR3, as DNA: TGTGCCAGCAGCCATCACGGGACAGGGGGCGTGGGGTCCCAGCATTTT.

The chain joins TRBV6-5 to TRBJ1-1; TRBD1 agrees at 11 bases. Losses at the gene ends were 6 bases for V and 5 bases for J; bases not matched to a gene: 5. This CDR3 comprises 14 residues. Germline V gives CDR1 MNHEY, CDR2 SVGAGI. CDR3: CASRDRGRRTEAFF. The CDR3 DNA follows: TGTGCCAGCAGGGACAGGGGGCGTCGGACTGAAGCTTTCTTT.

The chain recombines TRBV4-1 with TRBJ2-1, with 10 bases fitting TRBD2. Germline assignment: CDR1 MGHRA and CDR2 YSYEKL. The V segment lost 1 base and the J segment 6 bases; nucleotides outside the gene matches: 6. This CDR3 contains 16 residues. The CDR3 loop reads CASSQVPSGSPNEQFF. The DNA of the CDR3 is TGCGCCAGCAGCCAAGTACCTAGCGGGAGTCCCAATGAGCAGTTCTTC.

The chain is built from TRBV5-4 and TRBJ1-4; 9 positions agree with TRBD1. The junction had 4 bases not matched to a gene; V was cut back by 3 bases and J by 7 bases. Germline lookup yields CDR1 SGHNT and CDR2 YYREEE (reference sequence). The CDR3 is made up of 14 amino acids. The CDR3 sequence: CASSSGQGPEKLFF. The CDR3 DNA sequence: TGTGCCAGCAGCTCGGGACAGGGTCCTGAAAAACTGTTTTTT.

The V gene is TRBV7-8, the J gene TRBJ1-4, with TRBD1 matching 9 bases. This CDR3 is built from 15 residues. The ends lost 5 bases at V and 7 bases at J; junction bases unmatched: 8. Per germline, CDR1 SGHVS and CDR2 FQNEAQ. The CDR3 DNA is TGTGCCAGCAGCCCCCGGACAGGGGCGATTGAAAAACTGTTTTTT. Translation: CASSPRTGAIEKLFF.

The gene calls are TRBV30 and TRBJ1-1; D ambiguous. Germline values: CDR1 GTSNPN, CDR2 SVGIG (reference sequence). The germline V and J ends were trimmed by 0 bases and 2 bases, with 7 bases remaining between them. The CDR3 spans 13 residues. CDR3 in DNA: TGTGCCTGGAGTGTACAGACCAACACTGAAGCTTTCTTT. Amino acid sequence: CAWSVQTNTEAFF.

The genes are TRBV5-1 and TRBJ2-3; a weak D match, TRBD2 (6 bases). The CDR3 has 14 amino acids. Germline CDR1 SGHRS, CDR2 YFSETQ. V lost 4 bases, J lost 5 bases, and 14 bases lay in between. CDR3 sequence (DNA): TGCGCCAGCAGCCCCTTTGACGGGAGAGATACGCAGTATTTT. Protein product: CASSPFDGRDTQYF.

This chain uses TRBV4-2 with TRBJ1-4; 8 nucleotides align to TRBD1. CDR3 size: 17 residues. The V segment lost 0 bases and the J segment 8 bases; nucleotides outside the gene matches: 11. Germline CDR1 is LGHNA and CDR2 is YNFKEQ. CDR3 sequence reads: CASSQDGATGAGEKLFF. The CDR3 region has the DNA TGTGCCAGCAGCCAAGACGGGGCGACAGGGGCAGGGGAAAAACTGTTTTTT.

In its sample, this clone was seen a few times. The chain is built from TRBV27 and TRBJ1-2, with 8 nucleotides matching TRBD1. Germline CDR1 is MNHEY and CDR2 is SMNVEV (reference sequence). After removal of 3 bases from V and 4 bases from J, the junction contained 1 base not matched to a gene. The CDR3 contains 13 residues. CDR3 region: CASSLGTGYGYTF. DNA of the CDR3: TGTGCCAGCAGTTTGGGGACAGGCTATGGCTACACCTTC.

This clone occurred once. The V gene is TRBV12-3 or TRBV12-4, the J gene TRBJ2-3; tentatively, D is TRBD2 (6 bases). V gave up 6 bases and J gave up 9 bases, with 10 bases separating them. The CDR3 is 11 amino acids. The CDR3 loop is CASRMAGTQYF. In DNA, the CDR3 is TGTGCCAGCAGGATGGCGGGGACGCAGTATTTT.